This TCR beta chain derives from a study of blood T cell repertoires in COVID-19. Study background: Collection of acute and convalescent COVID-19 samples took place in the United States, Italy and Spain.

Only in-frame clones appear in the TCRdb table, and some are missing; sequencing was by immunoSEQ multiplex PCR. The sample contains about 75,000 clones, about 85% of which appear only once. Trimming cost V 3 bases and J 8 bases; bases outside gene matches: 3. Germline assignment: CDR1 MNHNS and CDR2 SASEGT. The CDR3 runs 13 residues. The receptor comes from a human donor in a cohort sampled during active COVID-19. Source material: peripheral blood. The chain joins TRBV6-1 to TRBJ2-5; 10 nucleotides match TRBD1. DNA for the CDR3: TGTGCCAGCAGTGACGGGGACAGGGGAACCCAGTACTTC. As protein: CASSDGDRGTQYF.